The text below deals with one T cell receptor beta chain. Its antigen remains undetermined. No base quality values were provided; no much bigger clone lies one nucleotide off. The immunoSEQ Assay, a bias-controlled multiplex PCR, was used to amplify TCRbeta CDR3 regions from genomic DNA. The authors' analysis ran thus. The number of nucleated cells in each sample was estimated by amplification of reference gene primers within the assay. Sequence reads were collapsed and filtered to measure the absolute abundance of every unique TCRbeta CDR3 rearrangement. For each sample, productive Simpson clonality was calculated as the square root of Simpson's diversity index over productive rearrangements. TCRdb holds this immuneACCESS table with in-frame rearrangements only. Some clones are missing; in checked studies, unresolved V genes explain under half, and the rest has no known cause. Clonal size and the V and J genes are those of that table, whereas D and trimming came from the DNA. The table for this sample lists approximately 150,000 clones; approximately 88% of them were counted only once. Approximately 10% of the sample rests with the top ten.

The data stem from a study of blood T cell repertoires in COVID-19 (dated by TCRdb to the early 2020s). About the investigation overall: Samples covering the acute and convalescent phases of COVID-19 were provided by collaborators in the United States, Italy and Spain. The prospective study material was composed of cDNA or gDNA derived from T cells, B-cell-depleted T cells, or PBMCs. Subjects who had been exposed to COVID-19, were actively infected with it, or had recovered from it provided the deeply sampled blood TCRbeta repertoires that made up the dataset. The repertoires were released in a freely available public database meant as a resource for research on the immune response to SARS-CoV-2. Samples were obtained from the ongoing ImmuneRACE study (first 160 participants) and from over 1,000 subjects provided by 6 global collaborators. The sample metadata nearly always contained a de-identified subject ID, COVID-19 status, age in years and sex. Where available, HLA class I and class II types were obtained from metadata supplied by the sample provider rather than from assay-based typing.

Paper-wide results and their limitations: Clinical and demographic metadata were provided uncurated, with the amount varying by source and participant.

Taken from cysteine to phenylalanine, the CDR3 has 15 residues. Here the CDR3 DNA is all that survives: 45 bases in frame from base 1. V is clipped by 6 bases and J by 0 bases, and the sequence between their germline boundaries is 11 bases long. CDR1 MDHEN and CDR2 SYDVKM were looked up in the germline V gene. Each collaborating institution followed its own protocols to collect whole blood in K2EDTA tubes. For TCRbeta analysis, collaborators shipped samples as frozen whole blood, isolated PBMCs, or DNA extracted from either of those sample types. The specimen was peripheral blood. The chain is made from TRBV28 and TRBJ1-4; TRBD1 could be the D gene, as 5 bases match. The origin of this receptor is a man in his 60s with active or convalescent COVID-19. CDR3 reads: CASSRPTATNEKLFF. The DNA reads TGTGCCAGCAGCCGGCCGACAGCAACTAATGAAAAACTGTTTTTT. This CDR3, with the reference TRBV28 and TRBJ1-4 proteins standing in past its ends, gives the full variable domain DVKVTQSSRYLVKRTGEKVFLECVQDMDHENMFWYRQDPGLGLRLIYFSYDVKMKEKGDIPEGYSVSREKKERFSLILESASTNQTSMYLCASSRPTATNEKLFFGSGTQLSVL.